Shown below are 20 T cell receptor beta chains from a single sample sequenced in a study of regulatory and conventional T cells in RAG deficiency. Conventional CD4+ T cells were sorted from blood as CD25-low CD127-high cells. Sequencing was performed with immunoSEQ multiplex PCR; in TCRdb, only in-frame clones are kept and a portion is missing. Here the sample spans about 29,000 clones, around 96% being singletons. Another study also made use of these data, one on regulatory T cells. That source reports: Amplification used 52 TRBV primers and 13 TRBJ primers.

The source material was CD25- CD4+ T cells sorted from blood. These receptors originate from a human donor in good health.

The chain uses TRBV9 and TRBJ2-1; 8 bases match TRBD1. Germline V lookup: CDR1 SGDLS, CDR2 YYNGEE. This CDR3 is 16 amino acids long. V lost 0 bases and J lost 4; bases outside the gene matches: 6. The DNA of the CDR3 is TGTGCCAGCAGCGTAGATCCCCGGACAGGGTACAATGAGCAGTTCTTC. Translation gives CASSVDPRTGYNEQFF.

The chain couples TRBV6-1 to TRBJ1-1; D is undetermined. V lost 2 bases to trimming and J lost 8 bases, with 12 bases between them. Germline CDR1 is MNHNS and CDR2 is SASEGT. The CDR3 runs to 13 residues. The CDR3 spells CASSELQYLEAFF. The CDR3 nucleotides read TGTGCCAGCAGTGAATTACAGTACCTAGAAGCTTTCTTT.

The chain has TRBV4-1 and TRBJ1-2, with TRBD1 identical over 12 bases. The CDR3 extends over 18 amino acids. V lost 0 bases to trimming and J lost 3 bases; unmatched junction nucleotides: 8. The germline gives CDR1 MGHRA, CDR2 YSYEKL. CDR3 residues: CASSQDGTGGVTDYGYTF. In nucleotides, the CDR3 is TGCGCCAGCAGCCAAGACGGGACAGGGGGCGTTACCGACTATGGCTACACCTTC.

A single count supports this clone. The chain has TRBV4-1 and TRBJ2-2; D may be TRBD2 (7 bases). Germline V gene sequence: CDR1 MGHRA, CDR2 YSYEKL. V shed 4 bases and J shed 5 bases, with 17 bases lying between them. This CDR3 spans 16 amino acids. The CDR3 DNA reads as TGCGCCAGCAGCCCTCAAGGGGGGGGCGTTACCGGGGAGCTGTTTTTT. Protein: CASSPQGGGVTGELFF.

V is TRBV29-1 and J is TRBJ2-2, with 10 positions matching TRBD1. This CDR3 spans 14 amino acids. The junction had 6 bases not matched to a gene; V was cut back by 5 bases and J by 6 bases. Per germline, CDR1 SQVTM and CDR2 ANQGSEA. The CDR3 region is CSVSGTGAAGELFF. CDR3 coding DNA: TGCAGCGTTAGTGGGACAGGGGCGGCCGGGGAGCTGTTTTTT.

V and J are TRBV7-2 and TRBJ1-4, with 10 bases aligning to TRBD1. V lost 4 bases and J lost 3; bases outside the gene matches: 5. The CDR3 is made up of 16 amino acids. From germline, CDR1 is SGHTA and CDR2 FQGNSA. CDR3 amino acids: CASSSDRGIPNEKLFF. For the CDR3, the DNA is TGTGCCAGCAGCTCGGACAGGGGGATTCCTAATGAAAAACTGTTTTTT.

This sequence joins TRBV28 and TRBJ1-4; TRBD1 agrees at 9 bases. This CDR3 spans 15 amino acids. Germline CDR1 and CDR2: MDHEN and SYDVKM. V was pared by 5 bases and J by 7 bases, with 8 bases of the junction left unmatched. DNA of the CDR3: TGTGCCAGCAGTCCAGGGGACAGGGAGCGTGAAAAACTGTTTTTT. Protein: CASSPGDREREKLFF.

A few counts support this clone. This rearrangement joins TRBV7-6 to TRBJ1-3, with D unclear. The V and J ends lost 2 bases and 7 bases respectively, with 12 bases between them. Germline CDR1 and CDR2: SGHVS and FNYEAQ. CDR3 size: 14 residues. This CDR3 is CASSLSGITNTIYF. The CDR3, as DNA: TGTGCCAGCAGCTTAAGCGGGATAACGAACACCATATATTTT. Full variable domain (missing parts from reference TRBV7-6 and TRBJ1-3): GAGVSQSPRYKVTKRGQDVALRCDPISGHVSLYWYRQALGQGPEFLTYFNYEAQQDKSGLPNDRFSAERPEGSISTLTIQRTEQRDSAMYRCASSLSGITNTIYFGEGSWLTVV.

The chain carries TRBV23-1 and TRBJ2-1, with TRBD1 identical over 10 bases. Being an ORF, TRBV23-1 has a function that is uncertain. The CDR3 totals 15 residues. With 0 bases clipped from V and 5 bases from J, the junction kept 1 base outside the gene matches. CDR3 protein: CASSQSGTGDNEQFF. CDR3 nucleotides: TGCGCCAGCAGTCAATCTGGGACAGGGGACAATGAGCAGTTCTTC.

This clone was detected once. J is TRBJ2-2 and V is TRBV5-1, with 8 bases identical to TRBD1. The germline CDR1 and CDR2 sequences are SGHRS and YFSETQ. This CDR3 contains 16 residues. The J segment lost 5 bases and the V segment lost 4 bases, leaving 10 bases of the junction unmatched. CDR3 sequence (DNA): TGCGCCAGCAGCGTTCCAGGGGGCTGGCGGACCGGGGAGCTGTTTTTT. It encodes CASSVPGGWRTGELFF. The whole variable domain, filled in from reference TRBV5-1 and TRBJ2-2, reads KAGVTQTPRYLIKTRGQQVTLSCSPISGHRSVSWYQQTPGQGLQFLFEYFSETQRNKGNFPGRFSGRQFSNSRSEMNVSTLELGDSALYLCASSVPGGWRTGELFFGEGSRLTVL.

In regard to this clone: The identical CDR3 is also encoded by other nucleotide sequences in the sample. The chain recombines TRBV2 with TRBJ1-2; 9 nucleotides match TRBD1. V lost 4 bases, J lost 4 bases, and 1 base stayed unmatched. Germline CDR1 reads SNHLY; CDR2 reads FYNNEI. The CDR3 covers 13 residues. In nucleotides, the CDR3 is TGTGCCAGCAGTGGGACAGGGGTCTATGGCTACACCTTC. Its translation is CASSGTGVYGYTF.

The table lists this clone with a count of one. V usage is TRBV4-1 and J usage is TRBJ2-7; 11 bases agree with TRBD2. Germline lookup yields CDR1 MGHRA and CDR2 YSYEKL. The V and J ends lost 3 bases and 7 bases, in that order; junction bases with no gene match: 11. The CDR3 spans 16 residues. The CDR3 nucleotides are TGCGCCAGCAGCCAGGATCCTAGCGGGGGGAGTGGTGAGCAGTACTTC. Its translation: CASSQDPSGGSGEQYF.

V is TRBV13 and J is TRBJ1-6; D is ambiguous. V was shortened by 1 base and J by 10 bases, with 5 bases between the two germline ends. The CDR3 runs 12 residues. Germline V gene sequence: CDR1 PRHDT, CDR2 FYEKMQ (reference sequence). CDR3 loop: CASSLVRSPLHF. DNA for the CDR3: TGTGCCAGCAGCTTAGTGCGATCACCCCTCCACTTT.

V and J are TRBV11-1 and TRBJ1-4; maybe TRBD1 (5 bases). This CDR3 contains 15 residues. Trimming pared 5 bases from V and 5 bases from J, leaving 15 bases between. Germline-derived CDR1 and CDR2 are SGHAT and FQDESV (reference sequence). Here the CDR3 reads CASSAHRTFNEKLFF. CDR3 in DNA: TGTGCCAGCAGCGCCCACAGGACCTTCAATGAAAAACTGTTTTTT.

The chain joins TRBV19 to TRBJ2-1; 8 bases fit TRBD1. Germline CDR1 reads LNHDA; CDR2 reads SQIVND (reference sequence). The CDR3 sequence is 16 residues long. With V trimmed by 2 bases and J by 7 bases, 10 bases remained unmatched. The CDR3 sequence is CASSIPGQGAWNEQFF. The CDR3 bases are TGTGCCAGTAGTATACCGGGGCAGGGGGCATGGAATGAGCAGTTCTTC.

The chain joins TRBV7-9 to TRBJ2-2; TRBD1 might be the D (5 bases). Per germline, CDR1 SEHNR and CDR2 FQNEAQ (reference sequence). The CDR3 spans 15 residues. The V gene lost 5 bases and the J gene lost 6 bases, with 16 bases spanning the gap. CDR3 region: CASSLGGIGAGELFF. The CDR3 coding sequence is TGTGCCAGCAGCCTGGGCGGAATAGGGGCCGGGGAGCTGTTTTTT.

This chain connects TRBV6-5 to TRBJ2-5, with a possible D match to TRBD1 (5 bases). The J call may be wrong; the DNA end is better matched by TRBJ2-7. The CDR3 runs to 15 residues. Germline CDR1 reads MNHEY; CDR2 reads SVGAGI. The CDR3 is CASSPDRAKGYEQYF. DNA for the CDR3: TGTGCCAGCAGTCCCGACAGAGCGAAGGGCTACGAGCAGTACTTC.

The CDR3 region is CASSLGLAGAGSNEQYF. The CDR3, as DNA: TGTGCCAGCAGCCTAGGACTAGCGGGGGCCGGGTCCAACGAGCAGTACTTC. This rearrangement joins TRBV7-9 to TRBJ2-7; 13 positions match TRBD2. From germline, CDR1 is SEHNR and CDR2 FQNEAQ (reference sequence). The CDR3 runs to 17 residues. With 5 bases clipped from V and 5 bases from J, the junction kept 12 bases outside the gene matches.

V usage is TRBV6-5 and J usage is TRBJ2-7; tentatively, D is TRBD1 (6 bases). Trimming cost V 0 bases and J 0 bases, with 9 bases left between them. CDR3 length: 15 residues. Germline lookup yields CDR1 MNHEY and CDR2 SVGAGI. The DNA of the CDR3 is TGTGCCAGCAGTTACTCGACAGGCTACTCCTACGAGCAGTACTTC. Protein product: CASSYSTGYSYEQYF.

The chain links TRBV27 to TRBJ2-3, with D unresolved. Germline V gene data show CDR1 as MNHEY and CDR2 as SMNVEV (reference sequence). V gave up 3 bases and J gave up 1 base, with 5 bases separating them. The CDR3 contains 13 residues. The CDR3 DNA follows: TGTGCCAGCAGTTTTATAGGCACAGATACGCAGTATTTT. As protein: CASSFIGTDTQYF.